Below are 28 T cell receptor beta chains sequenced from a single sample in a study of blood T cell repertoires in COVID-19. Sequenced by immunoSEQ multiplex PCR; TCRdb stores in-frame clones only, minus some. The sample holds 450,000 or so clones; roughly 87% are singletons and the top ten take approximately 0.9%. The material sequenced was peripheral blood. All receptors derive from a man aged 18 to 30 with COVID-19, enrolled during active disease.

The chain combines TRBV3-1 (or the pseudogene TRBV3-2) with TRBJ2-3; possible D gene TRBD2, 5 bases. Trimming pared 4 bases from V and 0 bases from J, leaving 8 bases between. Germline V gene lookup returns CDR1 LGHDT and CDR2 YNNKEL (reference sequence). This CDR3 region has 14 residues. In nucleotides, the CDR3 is TGTGCCAGCAGCCTGCGACTAAGCACAGATACGCAGTATTTT. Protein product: CASSLRLSTDTQYF.

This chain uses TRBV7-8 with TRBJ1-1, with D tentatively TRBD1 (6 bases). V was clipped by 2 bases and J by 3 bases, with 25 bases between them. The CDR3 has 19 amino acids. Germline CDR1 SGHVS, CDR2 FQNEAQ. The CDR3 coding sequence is TGTGCCAGCAGCTTATTTCGTCGAGTGGCGGGGGGCAAGCACACTGAAGCTTTCTTT. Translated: CASSLFRRVAGGKHTEAFF.

DNA of the CDR3: TGTGCCAGTAAAGTTGGGTCAGGAAGGGCTTTCTTT. It specifies CASKVGSGRAFF. The chain links TRBV12-3 or TRBV12-4 to TRBJ1-1; no definite D call. There are 12 residues in the CDR3. V was cut by 9 bases and J by 11 bases, with 19 bases left in between.

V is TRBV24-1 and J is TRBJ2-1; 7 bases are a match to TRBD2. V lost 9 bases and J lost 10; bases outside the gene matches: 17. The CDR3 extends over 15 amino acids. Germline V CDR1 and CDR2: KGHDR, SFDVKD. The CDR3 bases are TGTGCCACCGGAGGGACTAAGGGAGCGGGTGGGGAGCAGTTCTTC. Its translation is CATGGTKGAGGEQFF.

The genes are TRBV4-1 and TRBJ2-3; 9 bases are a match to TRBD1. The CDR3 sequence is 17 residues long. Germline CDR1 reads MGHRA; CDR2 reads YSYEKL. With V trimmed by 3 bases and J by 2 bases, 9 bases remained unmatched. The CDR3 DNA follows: TGCGCCAGCAGCCAGGGGGGACAGGGATCGGCCACAGATACGCAGTATTTT. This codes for CASSQGGQGSATDTQYF.

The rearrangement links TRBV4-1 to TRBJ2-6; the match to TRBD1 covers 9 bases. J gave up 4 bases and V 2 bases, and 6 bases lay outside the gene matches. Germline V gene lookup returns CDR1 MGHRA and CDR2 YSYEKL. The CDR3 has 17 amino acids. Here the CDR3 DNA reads TGCGCCAGCAGCCAATGGTGGGACAGGGCCGGGGCCAACGTCCTGACTTTC. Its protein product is CASSQWWDRAGANVLTF.

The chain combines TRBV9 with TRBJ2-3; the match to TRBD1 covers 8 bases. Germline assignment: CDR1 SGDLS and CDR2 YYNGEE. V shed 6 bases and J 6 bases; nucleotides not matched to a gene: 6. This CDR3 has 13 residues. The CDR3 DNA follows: TGTGCCAGCAACAGGGGGAGTCCCGATACGCAGTATTTT. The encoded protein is CASNRGSPDTQYF.

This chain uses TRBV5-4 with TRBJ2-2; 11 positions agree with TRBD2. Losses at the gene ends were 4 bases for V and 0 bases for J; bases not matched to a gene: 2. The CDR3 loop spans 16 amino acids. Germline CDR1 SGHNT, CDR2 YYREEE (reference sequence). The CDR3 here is CASSATSGANTGELFF. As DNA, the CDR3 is TGTGCCAGCAGCGCGACTAGCGGGGCGAACACCGGGGAGCTGTTTTTT.

The DNA of the CDR3 is TGTGCCACCAGTGACCCCGGTTTAGCGGGCCTAAACACCGGGGAGCTGTTTTTT. As protein: CATSDPGLAGLNTGELFF. The gene calls are TRBV24-1 and TRBJ2-2; 7 positions agree with TRBD2. The germline V gene encodes CDR1 KGHDR and CDR2 SFDVKD. The CDR3 loop spans 18 amino acids. V lost 4 bases, J lost 2 bases, and 12 bases stayed unmatched.

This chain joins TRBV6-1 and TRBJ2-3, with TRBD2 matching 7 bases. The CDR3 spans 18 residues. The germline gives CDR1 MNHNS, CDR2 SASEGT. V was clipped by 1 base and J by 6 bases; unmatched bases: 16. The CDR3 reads CASSEVGSSGGLADTQYF. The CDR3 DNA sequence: TGTGCCAGCAGTGAAGTTGGGTCTAGCGGAGGGTTAGCCGATACGCAGTATTTT.

The CDR3 bases are TGTGCCAGCAGTTTACGAGAAAACACCGGGGAGCTGTTTTTT. It specifies CASSLRENTGELFF. J is TRBJ2-2 and V is TRBV27; D not certain. V lost 2 bases and J lost 2, with 6 bases in between. This CDR3 has 14 amino acids. The germline V gene encodes CDR1 MNHEY and CDR2 SMNVEV (reference sequence).

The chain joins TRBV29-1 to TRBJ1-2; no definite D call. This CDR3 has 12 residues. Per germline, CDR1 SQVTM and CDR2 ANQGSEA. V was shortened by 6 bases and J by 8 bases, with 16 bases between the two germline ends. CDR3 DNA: TGCAGCGTCCCGGAGGAGTACGGGGGCTACACCTTC. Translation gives CSVPEEYGGYTF.

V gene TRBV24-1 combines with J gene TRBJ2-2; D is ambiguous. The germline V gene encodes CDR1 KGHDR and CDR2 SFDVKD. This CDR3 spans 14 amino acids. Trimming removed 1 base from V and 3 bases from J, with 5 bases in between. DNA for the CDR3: TGTGCCACCAGTGATTTTCCGGACACCGGGGAGCTGTTTTTT. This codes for CATSDFPDTGELFF.

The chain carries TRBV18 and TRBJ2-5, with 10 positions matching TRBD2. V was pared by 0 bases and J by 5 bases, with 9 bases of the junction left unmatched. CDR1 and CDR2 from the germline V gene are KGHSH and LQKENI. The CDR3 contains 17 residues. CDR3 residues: CASSPPALAGDRETQYF. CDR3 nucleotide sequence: TGTGCCAGCTCACCACCTGCTCTAGCGGGAGACAGGGAGACCCAGTACTTC.

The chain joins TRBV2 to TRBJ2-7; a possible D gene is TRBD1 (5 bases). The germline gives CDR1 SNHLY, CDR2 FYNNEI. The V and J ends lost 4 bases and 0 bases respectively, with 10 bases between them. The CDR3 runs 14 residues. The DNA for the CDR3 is TGTGCCAGCAGTGGACAGTTGAGCTCCTACGAGCAGTACTTC. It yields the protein CASSGQLSSYEQYF.

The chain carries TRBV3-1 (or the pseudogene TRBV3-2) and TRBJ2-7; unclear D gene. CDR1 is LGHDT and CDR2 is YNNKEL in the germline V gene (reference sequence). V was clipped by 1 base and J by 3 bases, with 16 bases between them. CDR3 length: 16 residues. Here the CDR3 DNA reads TGTGCCAGCAGCCAAGGAGGCCGGGTGCGGTACTACGAGCAGTACTTC. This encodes CASSQGGRVRYYEQYF.

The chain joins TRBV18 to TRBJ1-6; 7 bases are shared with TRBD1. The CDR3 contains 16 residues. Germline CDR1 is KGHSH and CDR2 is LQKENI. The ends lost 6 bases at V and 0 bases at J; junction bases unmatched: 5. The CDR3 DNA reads TGTGCCAGCTCTGGGACAGCCAGCTCCTATAATTCACCCCTCCACTTT. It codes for CASSGTASSYNSPLHF.

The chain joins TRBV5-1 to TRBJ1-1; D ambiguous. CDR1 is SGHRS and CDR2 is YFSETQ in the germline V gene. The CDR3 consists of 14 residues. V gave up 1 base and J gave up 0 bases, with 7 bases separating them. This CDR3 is CASSLREMNTEAFF. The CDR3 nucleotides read TGCGCCAGCAGCTTGCGGGAGATGAACACTGAAGCTTTCTTT.

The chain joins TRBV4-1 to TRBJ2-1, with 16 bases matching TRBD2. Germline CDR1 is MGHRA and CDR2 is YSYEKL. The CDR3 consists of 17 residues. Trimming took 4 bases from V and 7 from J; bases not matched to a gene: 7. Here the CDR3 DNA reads TGCGCCAGCAGCCCGGCGGGACTAGCGGGAGGGGGAAATGAGCAGTTCTTC. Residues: CASSPAGLAGGGNEQFF.

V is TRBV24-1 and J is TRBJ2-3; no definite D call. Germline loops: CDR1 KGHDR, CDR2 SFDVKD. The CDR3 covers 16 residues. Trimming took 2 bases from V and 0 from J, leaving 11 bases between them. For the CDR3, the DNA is TGTGCCACCAGTGATTCCTCAGGCCCTAGCACAGATACGCAGTATTTT. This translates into CATSDSSGPSTDTQYF.

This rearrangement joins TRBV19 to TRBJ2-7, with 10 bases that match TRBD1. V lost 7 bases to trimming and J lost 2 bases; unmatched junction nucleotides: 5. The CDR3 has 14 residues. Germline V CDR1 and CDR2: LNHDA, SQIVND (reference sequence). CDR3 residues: CASKDRGHAYEQYF. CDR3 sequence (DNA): TGTGCCAGTAAAGACAGGGGGCACGCCTACGAGCAGTACTTC. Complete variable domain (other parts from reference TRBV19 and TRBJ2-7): DGGITQSPKYLFRKEGQNVTLSCEQNLNHDAMYWYRQDPGQGLRLIYYSQIVNDFQKGDIAEGYSVSREKKESFPLTVTSAQKNPTAFYLCASKDRGHAYEQYFGPGTRLTVT.

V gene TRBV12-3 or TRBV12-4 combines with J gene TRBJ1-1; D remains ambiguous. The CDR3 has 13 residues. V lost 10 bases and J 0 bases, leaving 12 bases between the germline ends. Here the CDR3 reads CATGSGLNTEAFF. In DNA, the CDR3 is TGTGCCACAGGCTCAGGATTGAACACTGAAGCTTTCTTT.

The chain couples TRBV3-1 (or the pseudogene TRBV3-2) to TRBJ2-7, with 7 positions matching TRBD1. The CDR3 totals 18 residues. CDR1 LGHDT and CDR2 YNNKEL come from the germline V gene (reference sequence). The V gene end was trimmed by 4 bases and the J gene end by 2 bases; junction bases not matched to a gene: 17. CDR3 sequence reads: CASSPTPGQKVLPYEQYF. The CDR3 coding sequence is TGTGCCAGCAGCCCCACCCCGGGACAGAAAGTTCTACCCTACGAGCAGTACTTC.

CDR3 loop: CASSLVGDTAYEQYF. The CDR3, as DNA: TGTGCCAGCAGCTTGGTGGGGGACACAGCCTACGAGCAGTACTTC. This sequence joins TRBV5-8 and TRBJ2-7; possible D gene TRBD1, 6 bases. Germline values: CDR1 SGHTS, CDR2 YDEGEE. CDR3 size: 15 residues. V gave up 0 bases and J gave up 2 bases, with 12 bases separating them. Looking up the rest from reference TRBV5-8 and TRBJ2-7 gives the full variable domain: EAGVTQSPTHLIKTRGQQATLRCSPISGHTSVYWYQQALGLGLQFLLWYDEGEERNRGNFPPRFSGRQFPNYSSELNVNALELEDSALYLCASSLVGDTAYEQYFGPGTRLTVT.

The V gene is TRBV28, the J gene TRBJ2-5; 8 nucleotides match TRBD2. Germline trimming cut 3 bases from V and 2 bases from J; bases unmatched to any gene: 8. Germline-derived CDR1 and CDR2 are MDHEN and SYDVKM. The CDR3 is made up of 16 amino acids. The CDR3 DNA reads TGTGCCAGCAGTTTCCCGGGAGGGCCGGTTCAAGAGACCCAGTACTTC. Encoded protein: CASSFPGGPVQETQYF.

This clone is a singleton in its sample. The CDR3 DNA sequence: TGTGCCTGGAGTGTTAACAATGAGCAGTTCTTC. The encoded protein is CAWSVNNEQFF. This rearrangement joins TRBV30 to TRBJ2-1; no firm D call. Per germline, CDR1 GTSNPN and CDR2 SVGIG (reference sequence). There are 11 residues in the CDR3. V was cut by 0 bases and J by 5 bases, with 2 bases left in between.

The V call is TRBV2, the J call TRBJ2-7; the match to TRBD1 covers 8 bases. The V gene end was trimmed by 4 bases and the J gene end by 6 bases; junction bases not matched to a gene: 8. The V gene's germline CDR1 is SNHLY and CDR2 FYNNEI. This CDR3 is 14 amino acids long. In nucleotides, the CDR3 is TGTGCCAGCAGTGCTCAGGGGGCTCCCCTCGAGCAGTACTTC. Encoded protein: CASSAQGAPLEQYF.

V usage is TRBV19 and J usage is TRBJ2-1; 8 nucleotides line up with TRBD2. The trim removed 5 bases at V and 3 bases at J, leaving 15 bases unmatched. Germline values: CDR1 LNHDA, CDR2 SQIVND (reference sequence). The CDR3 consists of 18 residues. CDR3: CASSSPSLAGRVYNEQFF. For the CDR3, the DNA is TGTGCCAGTAGTTCCCCTTCCTTAGCGGGAAGGGTCTACAATGAGCAGTTCTTC.